The source of this TCR beta chain is a study of Ad26.COV2.S vaccination and SARS-CoV-2 variants. Losses at the gene ends were 3 bases for V and 5 bases for J; bases not matched to a gene: 7. The CDR3 has 14 amino acids. The V gene's germline CDR1 is SGDLS and CDR2 YYNGEE. Profiled with immunoSEQ multiplex PCR; TCRdb holds only in-frame clones, not every one. The sample consists of about 260,000 clones, around nine tenths of them appearing once. The treatment is: around 19 received Ad26.COV2.S at low or high dose, single or two shots; roughly 5 received placebo; per-sample allocation not given. After the first vaccine or placebo injection, samples were drawn on day 63.

The receptor was isolated from a person aged 18-60 years who received the Ad26.COV2.S COVID-19 vaccine or a placebo. The chain couples TRBV9 to TRBJ1-2; TRBD1 aligns across 7 bases. Sequencing was performed on peripheral blood, taken in a trial of Ad26.COV2.S vaccine versus placebo. In DNA, the CDR3 is TGTGCCAGCAGCGGGGGACAACAGGGGTATGGCTACACCTTC. This sequence encodes CASSGGQQGYGYTF.